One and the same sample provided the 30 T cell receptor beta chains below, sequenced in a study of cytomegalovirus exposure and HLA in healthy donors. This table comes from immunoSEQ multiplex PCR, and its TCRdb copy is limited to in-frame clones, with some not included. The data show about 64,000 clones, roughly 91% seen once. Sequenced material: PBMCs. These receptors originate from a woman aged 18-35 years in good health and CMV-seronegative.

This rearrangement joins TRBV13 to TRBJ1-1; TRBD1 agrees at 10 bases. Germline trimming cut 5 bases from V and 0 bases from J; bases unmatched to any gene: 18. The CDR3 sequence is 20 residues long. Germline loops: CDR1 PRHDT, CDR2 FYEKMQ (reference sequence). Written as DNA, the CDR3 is TGTGCCAGCAGCCGAATTCGCGCCGGACAGGGGGTTATCATGAACACTGAAGCTTTCTTT. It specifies CASSRIRAGQGVIMNTEAFF.

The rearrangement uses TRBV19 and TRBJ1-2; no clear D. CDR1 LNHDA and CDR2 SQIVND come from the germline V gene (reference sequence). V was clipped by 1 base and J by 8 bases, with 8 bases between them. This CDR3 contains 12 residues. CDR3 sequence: CASSIGPGGYTF. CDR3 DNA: TGTGCCAGTAGTATAGGTCCGGGAGGCTACACCTTC. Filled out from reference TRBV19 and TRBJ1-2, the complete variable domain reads DGGITQSPKYLFRKEGQNVTLSCEQNLNHDAMYWYRQDPGQGLRLIYYSQIVNDFQKGDIAEGYSVSREKKESFPLTVTSAQKNPTAFYLCASSIGPGGYTFGSGTRLTVV.

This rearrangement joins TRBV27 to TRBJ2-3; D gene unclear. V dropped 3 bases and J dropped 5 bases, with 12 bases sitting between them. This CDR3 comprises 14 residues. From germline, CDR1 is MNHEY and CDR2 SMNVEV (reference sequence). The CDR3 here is CASSFDWVKDTQYF. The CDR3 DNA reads TGTGCCAGCAGTTTTGACTGGGTTAAAGATACGCAGTATTTT.

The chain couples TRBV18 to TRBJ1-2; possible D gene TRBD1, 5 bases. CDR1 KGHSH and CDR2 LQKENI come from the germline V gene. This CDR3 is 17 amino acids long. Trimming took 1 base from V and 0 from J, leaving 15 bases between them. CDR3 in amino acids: CASSPLPGTIANYGYTF. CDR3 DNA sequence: TGTGCCAGCTCACCACTACCGGGGACTATAGCTAACTATGGCTACACCTTC.

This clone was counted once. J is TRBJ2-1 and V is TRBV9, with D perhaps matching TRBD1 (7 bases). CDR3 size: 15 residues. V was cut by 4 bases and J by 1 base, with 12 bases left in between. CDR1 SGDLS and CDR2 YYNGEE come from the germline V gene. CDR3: CASSPGGLSYNEQFF. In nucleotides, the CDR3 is TGTGCCAGCAGCCCAGGGGGACTTTCCTACAATGAGCAGTTCTTC.

The CDR3 region has the DNA TGTGCCAGTAGTACCCCAGGTGGAGGCCGTACCGGGGAGCTGTTTTTT. This codes for CASSTPGGGRTGELFF. The chain carries TRBV19 and TRBJ2-2, with D perhaps matching TRBD2 (5 bases). The length of the CDR3 is 16 residues. V was clipped by 4 bases and J by 5 bases, with 17 bases between them. CDR1 is LNHDA and CDR2 is SQIVND in the germline V gene (reference sequence).

The CDR3 region has the DNA TGTGCCAGCAGCTTAGATGGCCAGGCGAACACTGAAGCTTTCTTT. Translated: CASSLDGQANTEAFF. The chain employs TRBV11-3 and TRBJ1-1, with D unclear. The V and J ends lost 0 bases and 1 base respectively, with 9 bases between them. CDR1 and CDR2 from the germline V gene are SGHNT and YENEEA. This CDR3 region has 15 residues.

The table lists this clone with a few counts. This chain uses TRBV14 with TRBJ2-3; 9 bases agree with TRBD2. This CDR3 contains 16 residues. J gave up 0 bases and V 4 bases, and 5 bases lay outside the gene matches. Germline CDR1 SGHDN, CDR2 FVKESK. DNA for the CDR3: TGTGCCAGCAGCCCGACTAGCGGAGCAAGCACAGATACGCAGTATTTT. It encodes CASSPTSGASTDTQYF.

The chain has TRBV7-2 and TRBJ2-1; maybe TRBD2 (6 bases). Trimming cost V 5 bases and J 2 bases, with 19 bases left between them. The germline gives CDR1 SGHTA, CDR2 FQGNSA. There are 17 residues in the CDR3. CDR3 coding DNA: TGTGCCAGCAGCCCAAAACCGGGACTCGCCCCCTACAATGAGCAGTTCTTC. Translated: CASSPKPGLAPYNEQFF.

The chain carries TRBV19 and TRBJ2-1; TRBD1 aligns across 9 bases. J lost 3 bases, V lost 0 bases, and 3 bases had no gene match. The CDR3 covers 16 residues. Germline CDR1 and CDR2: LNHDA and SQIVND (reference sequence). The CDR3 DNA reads TGTGCCAGTAGTATAGATCCGGGACAGGGCTACAATGAGCAGTTCTTC. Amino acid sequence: CASSIDPGQGYNEQFF.

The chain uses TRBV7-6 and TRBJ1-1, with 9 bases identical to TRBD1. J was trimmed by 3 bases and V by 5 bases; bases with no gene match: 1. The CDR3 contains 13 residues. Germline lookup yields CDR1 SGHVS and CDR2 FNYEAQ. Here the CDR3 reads CASSRTGDTEAFF. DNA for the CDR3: TGTGCCAGCAGCCGGACAGGGGACACTGAAGCTTTCTTT.

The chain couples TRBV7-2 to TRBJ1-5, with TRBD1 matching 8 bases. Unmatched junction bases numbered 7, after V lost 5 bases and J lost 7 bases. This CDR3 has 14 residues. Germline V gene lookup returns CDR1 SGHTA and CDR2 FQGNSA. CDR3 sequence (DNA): TGTGCCAGCAGCGAGGACAGGGAGGGGCAGCCCCAGCATTTT. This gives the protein CASSEDREGQPQHF. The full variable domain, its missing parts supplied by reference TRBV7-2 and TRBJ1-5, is GAGVSQSPSNKVTEKGKDVELRCDPISGHTALYWYRQSLGQGLEFLIYFQGNSAPDKSGLPSDRFSAERTGGSVSTLTIQRTQQEDSAVYLCASSEDREGQPQHFGDGTRLSIL.

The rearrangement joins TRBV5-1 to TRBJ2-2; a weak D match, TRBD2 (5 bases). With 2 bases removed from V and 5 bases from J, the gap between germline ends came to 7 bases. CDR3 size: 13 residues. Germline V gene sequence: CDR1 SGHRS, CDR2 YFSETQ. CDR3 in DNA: TGCGCCAGCAGCTTCGGACTTACCGGGGAGCTGTTTTTT. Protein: CASSFGLTGELFF. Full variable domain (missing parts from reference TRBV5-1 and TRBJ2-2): KAGVTQTPRYLIKTRGQQVTLSCSPISGHRSVSWYQQTPGQGLQFLFEYFSETQRNKGNFPGRFSGRQFSNSRSEMNVSTLELGDSALYLCASSFGLTGELFFGEGSRLTVL.

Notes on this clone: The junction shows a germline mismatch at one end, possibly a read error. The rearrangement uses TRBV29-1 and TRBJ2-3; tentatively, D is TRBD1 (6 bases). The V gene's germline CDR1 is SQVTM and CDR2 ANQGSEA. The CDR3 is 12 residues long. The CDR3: CSLDRGTDTQYF. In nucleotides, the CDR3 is TGCAGCCTTGATAGGGGGACAGATACGCAGTATTTT.

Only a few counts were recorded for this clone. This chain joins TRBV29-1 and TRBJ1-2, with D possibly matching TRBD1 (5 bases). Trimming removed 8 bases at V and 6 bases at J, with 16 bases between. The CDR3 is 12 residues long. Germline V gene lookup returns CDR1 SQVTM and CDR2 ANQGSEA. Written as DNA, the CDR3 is TGCAGCCACCCGGGAGGGGTGGATGGCTACACCTTC. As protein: CSHPGGVDGYTF.

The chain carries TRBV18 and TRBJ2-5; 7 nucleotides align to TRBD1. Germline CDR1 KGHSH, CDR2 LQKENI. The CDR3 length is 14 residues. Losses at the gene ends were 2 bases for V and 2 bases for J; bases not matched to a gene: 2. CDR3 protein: CASSPTQGQETQYF. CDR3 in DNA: TGTGCCAGCTCACCAACACAGGGGCAAGAGACCCAGTACTTC. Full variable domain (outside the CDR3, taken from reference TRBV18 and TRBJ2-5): NAGVMQNPRHLVRRRGQEARLRCSPMKGHSHVYWYRQLPEEGLKFMVYLQKENIIDESGMPKERFSAEFPKEGPSILRIQQVVRGDSAAYFCASSPTQGQETQYFGPGTRLLVL.

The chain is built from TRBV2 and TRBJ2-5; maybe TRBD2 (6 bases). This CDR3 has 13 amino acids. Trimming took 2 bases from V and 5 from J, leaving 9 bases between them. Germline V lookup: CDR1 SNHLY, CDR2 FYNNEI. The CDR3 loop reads CASSENLAETQYF. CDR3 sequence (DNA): TGTGCCAGCAGTGAAAATCTAGCGGAGACCCAGTACTTC.

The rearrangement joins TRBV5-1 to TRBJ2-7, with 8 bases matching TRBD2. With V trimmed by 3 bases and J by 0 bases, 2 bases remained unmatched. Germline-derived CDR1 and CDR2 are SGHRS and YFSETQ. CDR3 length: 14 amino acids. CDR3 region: CASSSSGGSYEQYF. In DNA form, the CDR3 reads TGCGCCAGCAGCTCGAGCGGGGGCTCCTACGAGCAGTACTTC. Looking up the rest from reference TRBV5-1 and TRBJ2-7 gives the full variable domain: KAGVTQTPRYLIKTRGQQVTLSCSPISGHRSVSWYQQTPGQGLQFLFEYFSETQRNKGNFPGRFSGRQFSNSRSEMNVSTLELGDSALYLCASSSSGGSYEQYFGPGTRLTVT.

CDR3 DNA: TGTGCCAGCTCGGACACCTACCAGAACACCGGGGAGCTGTTTTTT. It codes for CASSDTYQNTGELFF. The chain links TRBV18 to TRBJ2-2; possible D gene TRBD1, 5 bases. The CDR3 is 15 amino acids. With 6 bases removed from V and 1 base from J, the gap between germline ends came to 12 bases. Germline assignment: CDR1 KGHSH and CDR2 LQKENI. Complete variable domain (other parts from reference TRBV18 and TRBJ2-2): NAGVMQNPRHLVRRRGQEARLRCSPMKGHSHVYWYRQLPEEGLKFMVYLQKENIIDESGMPKERFSAEFPKEGPSILRIQQVVRGDSAAYFCASSDTYQNTGELFFGEGSRLTVL.

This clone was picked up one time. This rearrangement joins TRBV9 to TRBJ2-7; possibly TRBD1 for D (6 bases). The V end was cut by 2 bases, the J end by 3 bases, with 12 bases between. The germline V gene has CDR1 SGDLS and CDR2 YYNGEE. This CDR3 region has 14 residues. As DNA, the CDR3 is TGTGCCAGCAGCGTTGGACAGAAGGGCTACGAGCAGTACTTC. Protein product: CASSVGQKGYEQYF.

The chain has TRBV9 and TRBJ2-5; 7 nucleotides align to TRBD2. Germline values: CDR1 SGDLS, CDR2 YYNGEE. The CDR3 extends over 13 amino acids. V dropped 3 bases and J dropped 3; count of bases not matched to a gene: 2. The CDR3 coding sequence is TGTGCCAGCAGCGCTGGGGGGGAAGAGACCCAGTACTTC. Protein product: CASSAGGEETQYF.

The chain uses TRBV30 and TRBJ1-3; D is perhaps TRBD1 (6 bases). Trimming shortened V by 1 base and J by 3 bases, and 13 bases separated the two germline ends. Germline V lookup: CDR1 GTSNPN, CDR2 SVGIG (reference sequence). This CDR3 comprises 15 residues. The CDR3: CAWSEKGDGGNTIYF. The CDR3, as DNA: TGTGCCTGGAGTGAGAAGGGGGACGGTGGAAACACCATATATTTT.

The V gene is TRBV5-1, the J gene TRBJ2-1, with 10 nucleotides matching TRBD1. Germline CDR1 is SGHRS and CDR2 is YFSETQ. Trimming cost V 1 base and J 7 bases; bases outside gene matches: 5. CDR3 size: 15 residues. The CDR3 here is CASSLMGQGPNEQFF. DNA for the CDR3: TGCGCCAGCAGCTTGATGGGACAGGGGCCGAATGAGCAGTTCTTC.

CDR3 nucleotide sequence: TGTGCCAGCTCACCAAGGATGGCGGGGGGGATGGGCGAGCAGTACTTC. It translates to CASSPRMAGGMGEQYF. V usage is TRBV18 and J usage is TRBJ2-7, with TRBD2 matching 9 bases. The CDR3 covers 16 residues. V shed 2 bases, J shed 6 bases, and the junction held 11 bases outside the gene matches. In germline, CDR1 is KGHSH, CDR2 LQKENI.

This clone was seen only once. The CDR3 loop reads CASSQNQGGEQYF. DNA for the CDR3: TGTGCCAGTAGTCAAAACCAGGGTGGCGAGCAGTACTTC. The rearrangement uses TRBV19 and TRBJ2-7, with a tentative D call TRBD1 (5 bases). V gave up 5 bases and J gave up 6 bases, with 14 bases separating them. The CDR3 covers 13 residues. The germline V gene has CDR1 LNHDA and CDR2 SQIVND (reference sequence). Full variable domain (rest looked up from reference TRBV19 and TRBJ2-7): DGGITQSPKYLFRKEGQNVTLSCEQNLNHDAMYWYRQDPGQGLRLIYYSQIVNDFQKGDIAEGYSVSREKKESFPLTVTSAQKNPTAFYLCASSQNQGGEQYFGPGTRLTVT.

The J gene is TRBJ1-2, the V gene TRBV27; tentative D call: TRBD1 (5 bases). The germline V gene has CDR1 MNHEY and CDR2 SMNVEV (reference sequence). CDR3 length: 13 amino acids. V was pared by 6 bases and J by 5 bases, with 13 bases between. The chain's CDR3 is CASRDILGYGYTF. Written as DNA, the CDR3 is TGTGCCAGCAGGGACATCCTGGGGTATGGCTACACCTTC.

DNA for the CDR3: TGTGCCTGGACACCGGGCGGGGAGACCCAGTACTTC. This encodes CAWTPGGETQYF. This chain connects TRBV30 to TRBJ2-5, with D maybe TRBD2 (5 bases). CDR3 length: 12 amino acids. V dropped 4 bases and J dropped 5 bases, with 11 bases sitting between them. Germline CDR1 reads GTSNPN; CDR2 reads SVGIG (reference sequence).

The CDR3 reads CASSSSGRAAETQYF. CDR3 DNA: TGTGCCAGCAGCTCTAGCGGGAGGGCCGCCGAGACCCAGTACTTC. The genes are TRBV7-9 and TRBJ2-5; TRBD2 aligns across 12 bases. CDR3 size: 15 residues. Germline CDR1 and CDR2: SEHNR and FQNEAQ (reference sequence). J gave up 5 bases and V 4 bases, and 5 bases lay outside the gene matches.

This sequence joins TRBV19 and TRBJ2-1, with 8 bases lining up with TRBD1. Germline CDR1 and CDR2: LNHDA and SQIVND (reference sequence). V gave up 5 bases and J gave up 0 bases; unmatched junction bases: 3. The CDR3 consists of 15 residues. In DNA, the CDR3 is TGTGCCAGTAGTTTGGACAGGGCCTCCTACAATGAGCAGTTCTTC. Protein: CASSLDRASYNEQFF. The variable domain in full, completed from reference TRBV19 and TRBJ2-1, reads DGGITQSPKYLFRKEGQNVTLSCEQNLNHDAMYWYRQDPGQGLRLIYYSQIVNDFQKGDIAEGYSVSREKKESFPLTVTSAQKNPTAFYLCASSLDRASYNEQFFGPGTRLTVL.

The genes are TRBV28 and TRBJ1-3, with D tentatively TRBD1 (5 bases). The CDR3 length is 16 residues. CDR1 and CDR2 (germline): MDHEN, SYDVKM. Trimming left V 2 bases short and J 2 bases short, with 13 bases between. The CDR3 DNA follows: TGTGCCAGCAGTTTAGGCGGGAGAGGGGCTGGAAACACCATATATTTT. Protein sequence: CASSLGGRGAGNTIYF.